The present T cell receptor (beta chain) was sequenced within a study of blood T cell repertoires in COVID-19. Background on the study: Sources were T cells, B-cell-depleted T cells, or PBMCs; the material itself was cDNA or gDNA.

In germline, CDR1 is SGHTA, CDR2 FQGTGA. CDR3 length: 14 residues. Deletions cut 2 bases from V and 6 bases from J, with 13 bases between. In the source study's methods: The assay estimated nucleated cells by amplifying reference gene primers. Libraries were prepared by immunoSEQ multiplex PCR; TCRdb keeps only in-frame clonotypes and omits some of them. For V, J and clone size, that table is used; D and trimming come from the DNA. The sample holds more than 45,000 clones, approximately 88% seen once. The genes are TRBV7-3 and TRBJ2-5; D perhaps matches TRBD2 (6 bases). The receptor's source is a human donor in a cohort sampled during active COVID-19. The sample comprised peripheral blood. The CDR3 nucleotides read TGTGCCAGCAGCTTAGAGGCTAGCGTGAAGACCCAGTACTTC. Translation: CASSLEASVKTQYF.